The source of this T cell receptor beta chain is a study of blood T cell repertoires in COVID-19. The overall study: Acute-phase and convalescent COVID-19 samples originated in the United States, Italy and Spain.

Only in-frame clones appear in the TCRdb table, and some are missing; sequencing was by immunoSEQ multiplex PCR. The sample gives tens of thousands of clones, 85% to 90% of which show up once; over 1.2% is in the top ten. There are 13 residues in the CDR3. Trimming left V 3 bases short and J 5 bases short, with 12 bases between. In germline, CDR1 is GTSNPN, CDR2 SVGIG (reference sequence). V and J are TRBV30 and TRBJ2-3, with a possible D match to TRBD1 (5 bases). Input material: peripheral blood. The receptor was derived from a man in his 60s with acute or convalescent COVID-19. The CDR3 nucleotides read TGTGCCTGGAGGGAGAAAGGGGTAGATACGCAGTATTTT. As protein: CAWREKGVDTQYF.